The 13 T cell receptor beta chains presented below share a single source sample, sequenced in a study of HIV-infected children after antiretroviral therapy interruption. The TCR library was built from RNA with a 3' RACE protocol and unique molecular identifiers. TCRdb fed the 3' RACE reads into MiXCR, producing one record per CDR3 protein. The table shows tens of thousands of distinct CDR3 sequences, with 4.3% occurring only once. Described treatment: PENTA 11 planned treatment interruption arm or continuous ART arm. This specimen consisted of CD45RA+ CD4+ T cells from PBMCs, pooled from several time points, obtained from a donor given antiretroviral therapy, either interrupted or continuous. The subset here: naive CD4+ CD45RA+ CD45RO- T cells. All receptors come from a pool of human donors with HIV.

This clonotype was picked up many times. The V gene is TRBV29-1, the J gene TRBJ2-1; D remains unclear. Germline CDR1 reads SQVTM; CDR2 reads ANQGSEA. V was cut by 3 bases and J by 4 bases, with 10 bases left in between. The CDR3 is made up of 13 amino acids. The CDR3 loop is CSVDVGTYNEQFF. The CDR3 nucleotides read TGCAGCGTTGATGTAGGCACTTACAATGAGCAGTTCTTC.

This sequence joins TRBV29-1 and TRBJ1-1, with TRBD1 identical over 8 bases. CDR3 length: 11 amino acids. Per the germline V gene, CDR1 is SQVTM and CDR2 is ANQGSEA. V shed 8 bases and J 5 bases; nucleotides not matched to a gene: 4. Here the CDR3 DNA reads TGCAGCCACAGGGGGGAGACTGAAGCTTTCTTT. This translates into CSHRGETEAFF.

The rearrangement links TRBV5-6 to TRBJ2-2; perhaps TRBD2 as D (5 bases). The CDR3 extends over 16 amino acids. The germline CDR1 and CDR2 sequences are SGHDT and YYEEEE. Trimming removed 4 bases from V and 0 bases from J, with 13 bases in between. The CDR3: CASSPRLASNTGELFF. The CDR3 DNA follows: TGTGCCAGCAGCCCGCGTCTAGCCTCGAACACCGGGGAGCTGTTTTTT. The full variable domain, rest sourced from reference TRBV5-6 and TRBJ2-2, is DAGVTQSPTHLIKTRGQQVTLRCSPKSGHDTVSWYQQALGQGPQFIFQYYEEEERQRGNFPDRFSGHQFPNYSSELNVNALLLGDSALYLCASSPRLASNTGELFFGEGSRLTVL.

This clonotype was counted at least ten times. V is TRBV3-1 and J is TRBJ1-1, with D perhaps TRBD1 (6 bases). CDR1 and CDR2 (germline): LGHDT, YNNKEL (reference sequence). V was clipped by 0 bases and J by 0 bases, with 14 bases between them. The CDR3 is 17 amino acids. CDR3 DNA: TGTGCCAGCAGCCAAGAAAAGGGGACACCGATGAACACTGAAGCTTTCTTT. As protein: CASSQEKGTPMNTEAFF.

This clonotype appeared many times. This sequence joins TRBV6-5 and TRBJ2-2, with 10 positions matching TRBD1. J was trimmed by 5 bases and V by 5 bases; bases with no gene match: 2. The CDR3 spans 14 residues. Germline-derived CDR1 and CDR2 are MNHEY and SVGAGI. The CDR3 nucleotides are TGTGCCAGCAGTCGGACAGGGGGAACCGGGGAGCTGTTTTTT. Translated, it gives CASSRTGGTGELFF.

This clonotype was observed many times. The chain has TRBV10-3 and TRBJ2-7; TRBD2 agrees at 8 bases. CDR3 length equals 15 residues. The germline CDR1 and CDR2 sequences are ENHRY and SYGVKD. After removal of 0 bases from V and 6 bases from J, the junction contained 7 bases not matched to a gene. CDR3 DNA sequence: TGTGCCATCAGTGAGTCACGGGGGGGGCCTAGCGAGCAGTACTTC. Residues: CAISESRGGPSEQYF.

This clonotype has at least ten counts. The genes are TRBV6-1 and TRBJ1-1; D call uncertain. Germline V CDR1 and CDR2: MNHNS, SASEGT. V dropped 7 bases and J dropped 6 bases, with 9 bases sitting between them. The CDR3 is 11 amino acids. The CDR3 nucleotides read TGTGCCAGCATCAACACAGCTGAAGCTTTCTTT. This gives the protein CASINTAEAFF.

About this clonotype: This may be a read error, as it is one base from a much larger clone. The chain carries TRBV7-2 and TRBJ2-3; D is unresolved. CDR1 and CDR2 (germline): SGHTA, FQGNSA. The CDR3 is 13 amino acids. CDR3: CVSSPRPIGTQYF. CDR3 DNA: TGTGTCAGCAGCCCCCGGCCGATTGGTACGCAGTATTTT.

This clonotype showed up many times. The chain recombines TRBV14 with TRBJ2-1; perhaps TRBD1 as D (6 bases). Germline-derived CDR1 and CDR2 are SGHDN and FVKESK. The CDR3 has 14 amino acids. Trimming removed 4 bases at V and 3 bases at J, with 10 bases between. CDR3 nucleotide sequence: TGTGCCAGCAGCCTTCGGACAGTCTACAATGAGCAGTTCTTC. Translation: CASSLRTVYNEQFF.

This clonotype has at least ten counts. The J gene is TRBJ2-3, the V gene TRBV20-1; 14 bases line up with TRBD2. Germline V gene lookup returns CDR1 DFQATT and CDR2 SNEGSKA (reference sequence). CDR3 length equals 15 residues. The ends lost 2 bases at V and 6 bases at J; junction bases unmatched: 4. The CDR3 sequence: CSARPRTSGRDTQYF. The DNA of the CDR3 is TGCAGTGCTAGACCCCGGACTAGCGGGAGGGATACGCAGTATTTT.

This clonotype was detected ten times or more. This chain links TRBV10-3 with TRBJ2-1; a weak D match, TRBD2 (5 bases). The V and J ends lost 6 bases and 9 bases respectively, with 9 bases between them. Germline values: CDR1 ENHRY, CDR2 SYGVKD. CDR3 length: 11 residues. CDR3 sequence reads: CAIRESGEQFF. The CDR3 nucleotides are TGTGCCATCAGGGAGAGCGGTGAGCAGTTCTTC.

This clonotype was picked up many times. CDR3 loop: CASRQTENYGYTF. The CDR3 region has the DNA TGTGCCAGCAGACAGACAGAAAACTATGGCTACACCTTC. This chain uses TRBV7-2 with TRBJ1-2; possibly TRBD1 for D (5 bases). V was clipped by 6 bases and J by 2 bases, with 10 bases between them. The CDR3 length is 13 residues. Germline V gene sequence: CDR1 SGHTA, CDR2 FQGNSA.

In this sample, this clonotype turned up many times. This sequence joins TRBV5-5 and TRBJ1-3; D is ambiguous. Germline V gives CDR1 SGHKS, CDR2 YYEKEE (reference sequence). V was cut by 5 bases and J by 1 base, with 13 bases left in between. CDR3 size: 15 residues. The CDR3, as DNA: TGTGCCAGCAGAAAAGGTGGCGGGTCTGGAAACACCATATATTTT. It translates to CASRKGGGSGNTIYF.